The clone carrying this TCR beta chain was counted many times. Its antigen remains unknown. The CDR3 runs to 17 residues. Deletions cut 6 bases from V and 0 bases from J, with 15 bases between. This record comes from a study of T cell repertoires in cytomegalovirus infection. About the study: CMV epitopes used comprised recently identified HLA-C-restricted ones and well-studied HLA-B-restricted ones. Matching HLA type, along with CMV infection, was indicated by public TCR beta signatures.

TCRdb fed the reads into MiXCR, producing one record per CDR3 protein. The data contain 100,000 to 120,000 distinct CDR3 sequences, around 30% of them singletons. Overall study findings and caveats: The study found HLA-C-restricted CMV-specific TCR beta clonotypes dominating the ex vivo response. Cumulated frequencies of public TCR beta families served to identify carriers of CMV plus the relevant HLA.

This receptor was taken from a human donor in good health (CMV status not recorded). Some clones in this sample may be carry-over from other donors' samples. The gene calls are TRBV12-3 or TRBV12-4 and TRBJ1-6; D gene unclear. Source: CD8+ T cells from cultured PBMCs, taken from culture after CMV antigen stimulation. The CDR3 sequence: CASSIGRTFSYNSPLHF. DNA for the CDR3: TGTGCCAGCAGCATAGGGCGGACCTTCTCCTATAATTCACCCCTCCACTTT.